These 7 T cell receptor beta chains originate from one sample sequenced in a study of blood T cells in healthy people across ages. A second about 6 to 12 cycle PCR used barcoded and J-beta primers. TCRdb re-analysed the 5' RACE reads in MiXCR, keeping a single row per CDR3 protein. The sample has about 670,000 distinct CDR3 sequences, 40% to 50% seen once. The sequencing input was blood. The source is an elderly man in good health.

The gene calls are TRBV15 and TRBJ2-3, with D tentatively TRBD1 or TRBD2 (5 bases each). The CDR3 extends over 16 amino acids. The germline V and J ends were trimmed by 2 bases and 2 bases, with 14 bases remaining between them. Germline CDR1 is LNHNV and CDR2 is YYDKDF (reference sequence). The CDR3 spells CATSRKPGRPTDTQYF. CDR3 DNA sequence: TGTGCCACCAGCAGAAAACCGGGACGCCCCACAGATACGCAGTATTTT.

The count of this clonotype is one. The rearrangement uses TRBV20-1 and TRBJ2-1, with D unresolved. The CDR3 sequence is 15 residues long. Trimming left V 5 bases short and J 6 bases short, with 20 bases between. Germline V gives CDR1 DFQATT, CDR2 SNEGSKA (reference sequence). The DNA for the CDR3 is TGCAGTGCTGCATCAAGGCCCCCCCTCCCCAATGAGCAGTTCTTC. Encoded protein: CSAASRPPLPNEQFF.

Regarding this clonotype: Given a much more abundant clone one base away, this may be a read error. This chain uses TRBV29-1 with TRBJ2-5, with D possibly being TRBD1 (5 bases). V dropped 4 bases and J dropped 5 bases, with 14 bases sitting between them. This CDR3 is built from 13 residues. The germline V gene has CDR1 SQVTM and CDR2 ANQGSEA. CDR3 sequence: CSVADRGLETQYF. The CDR3 DNA is TGCAGCGTTGCCGACAGAGGATTGGAGACCCAGTACTTC.

This clonotype has ten or more counts. V gene TRBV29-1 combines with J gene TRBJ2-2, with TRBD1 matching over 8 bases. This CDR3 comprises 12 residues. J gave up 6 bases and V 8 bases, and 5 bases lay outside the gene matches. Germline V gene lookup returns CDR1 SQVTM and CDR2 ANQGSEA. CDR3 protein: CSTRQGSGELFF. Here the CDR3 DNA reads TGCAGCACCCGACAGGGGTCCGGGGAGCTGTTTTTT.

This sequence joins TRBV7-9 and TRBJ2-3, with D maybe TRBD2 (7 bases). Trimming took off 8 bases at V and 1 base at J, with 10 bases between the two ends. Per the germline V gene, CDR1 is SEHNR and CDR2 is FQNEAQ (reference sequence). The CDR3 spans 13 residues. Here the CDR3 reads CASRGAGTDTQYF. DNA for the CDR3: TGTGCCAGCCGGGGGGCGGGCACAGATACGCAGTATTTT.

The rearrangement uses TRBV7-8 and TRBJ2-1; 7 positions match TRBD2. With V trimmed by 4 bases and J by 5 bases, 11 bases remained unmatched. The CDR3 loop spans 16 amino acids. The germline V gene encodes CDR1 SGHVS and CDR2 FQNEAQ. CDR3 sequence reads: CASSSQTRAGNNEQFF. CDR3 DNA: TGTGCCAGCAGCTCCCAGACTAGAGCGGGGAACAATGAGCAGTTCTTC.

The chain joins TRBV6-1 to TRBJ1-2; 9 bases match TRBD1. Germline V gene data show CDR1 as MNHNS and CDR2 as SASEGT. V dropped 11 bases and J dropped 0; count of bases not matched to a gene: 7. CDR3 size: 14 residues. The CDR3 spells CAGTRTGANYGYTF. The CDR3 DNA reads as TGTGCCGGCACCAGGACAGGGGCTAACTATGGCTACACCTTC.